One sample yielded the 24 T cell receptor beta chains listed below, sequenced in a study of blood T cell repertoires in COVID-19. Sequenced by immunoSEQ multiplex PCR; TCRdb stores in-frame clones only, minus some. The table lists approximately 150,000 clones, almost 85% of them singletons, with around 2.7% in the top ten. Source material: peripheral blood. All receptors derive from a woman over 75 with COVID-19, enrolled during active disease.

This clone was counted a few times. V gene TRBV5-4 combines with J gene TRBJ1-2; D is possibly TRBD1 (5 bases). The CDR3 totals 15 residues. Trimming cost V 2 bases and J 5 bases, with 16 bases left between them. CDR1 SGHNT and CDR2 YYREEE come from the germline V gene (reference sequence). CDR3 sequence (DNA): TGTGCCAGCAGCTTCTCCGGGACTGCAGTTTATGGCTACACCTTC. This translates into CASSFSGTAVYGYTF.

This clone was counted a single time. V gene TRBV7-6 combines with J gene TRBJ1-2; 8 positions agree with TRBD1. The CDR3 consists of 14 residues. With V trimmed by 3 bases and J by 4 bases, 4 bases remained unmatched. CDR1 is SGHVS, CDR2 FNYEAQ, per germline. CDR3 region: CASSFGTGSYGYTF. DNA for the CDR3: TGTGCCAGCAGCTTTGGGACAGGAAGCTATGGCTACACCTTC.

CDR3 DNA sequence: TGTGCCAGCATCCAGAACAGGAAGAACACTGAAGCTTTCTTT. Protein product: CASIQNRKNTEAFF. The chain uses TRBV6-5 and TRBJ1-1; TRBD1 might be the D (5 bases). This CDR3 comprises 14 residues. V lost 7 bases, J lost 1 base, and 13 bases lay in between. Germline V lookup: CDR1 MNHEY, CDR2 SVGAGI.

This chain joins TRBV7-9 and TRBJ2-3; D is unresolved. Between the trimmed V and J ends, which lost 3 bases and 4 bases, there was a span of 23 bases. Germline V gene lookup returns CDR1 SEHNR and CDR2 FQNEAQ (reference sequence). The CDR3 consists of 18 residues. This CDR3 is CASSFSNHDLRGSDTQYF. CDR3 nucleotides: TGTGCCAGCAGCTTCTCGAACCATGACCTAAGAGGCTCAGATACGCAGTATTTT.

The chain employs TRBV18 and TRBJ2-3; D perhaps matches TRBD1 (6 bases). Germline CDR1 reads KGHSH; CDR2 reads LQKENI. The CDR3 has 15 residues. Trimming took 2 bases from V and 2 from J, leaving 11 bases between them. CDR3 DNA sequence: TGTGCCAGCTCACCAATGGGGGCGCACACAGATACGCAGTATTTT. Protein sequence: CASSPMGAHTDTQYF.

The chain has TRBV6-1 and TRBJ1-4; tentative D call: TRBD1 (6 bases). Germline V lookup: CDR1 MNHNS, CDR2 SASEGT. The CDR3 is 16 amino acids. V gave up 0 bases and J gave up 5 bases, with 13 bases separating them. DNA of the CDR3: TGTGCCAGCAGTGAAGCGCTAACAGGGCTGAATGAAAAACTGTTTTTT. Protein sequence: CASSEALTGLNEKLFF.

This clone showed up just once. V usage is TRBV11-1 and J usage is TRBJ2-7; weak D call: TRBD1 (5 bases). Germline V gives CDR1 SGHAT, CDR2 FQDESV (reference sequence). V was shortened by 0 bases and J by 4 bases, with 10 bases between the two germline ends. The length of the CDR3 is 14 residues. CDR3 residues: CASSLAAGMYEQYF. Here the CDR3 DNA reads TGTGCCAGCAGCTTAGCGGCAGGGATGTACGAGCAGTACTTC. The variable domain in full, with the rest retrieved from reference TRBV11-1 and TRBJ2-7, is EAEVAQSPRYKITEKSQAVAFWCDPISGHATLYWYRQILGQGPELLVQFQDESVVDDSQLPKDRFSAERLKGVDSTLKIQPAELGDSAMYLCASSLAAGMYEQYFGPGTRLTVT.

This clone was detected once. The chain recombines TRBV11-2 with TRBJ2-5, with D uncertain. The germline V gene has CDR1 SGHAT and CDR2 FQNNGV. This CDR3 contains 13 residues. V was pared by 5 bases and J by 7 bases, with 14 bases between. The CDR3 DNA sequence: TGTGCCAGCAGCGACGACCGAGCAGGGACCCAGTACTTC. It codes for CASSDDRAGTQYF.

CDR3 region: CASSKQGAAHYEQYF. The DNA for the CDR3 is TGTGCCAGTAGTAAACAGGGGGCCGCCCACTACGAGCAGTACTTC. V gene TRBV19 combines with J gene TRBJ2-7; TRBD1 matches 9 bases. The CDR3 is made up of 15 amino acids. Trimming removed 4 bases from V and 3 bases from J; junction bases left unmatched: 7. CDR1 and CDR2 (germline): LNHDA, SQIVND (reference sequence).

This clone was seen a single time. This chain joins TRBV7-3 and TRBJ1-5; D might be TRBD1 (6 bases). The CDR3 runs to 13 residues. V lost 10 bases, J lost 3 bases, and 13 bases lay in between. Per germline, CDR1 SGHTA and CDR2 FQGTGA. The CDR3 coding sequence is TGTGCCAAGAGACAGGTGCACAATCAGCCCCAGCATTTT. Residues: CAKRQVHNQPQHF.

V and J are TRBV2 and TRBJ2-3, with D possibly matching TRBD2 (6 bases). The germline gives CDR1 SNHLY, CDR2 FYNNEI. V shed 6 bases and J shed 2 bases, with 12 bases lying between them. The length of the CDR3 is 14 residues. Here the CDR3 DNA reads TGTGCCAGCAGCCCGGGACTCTACACAGATACGCAGTATTTT. This translates into CASSPGLYTDTQYF.

The chain links TRBV28 to TRBJ1-1, with D hard to call. CDR3 length: 14 residues. V gave up 6 bases and J gave up 0 bases, with 11 bases separating them. The germline CDR1 and CDR2 sequences are MDHEN and SYDVKM. The CDR3 sequence is CASSVTRMNTEAFF. The CDR3 DNA follows: TGTGCCAGCAGCGTGACAAGAATGAACACTGAAGCTTTCTTT.

The chain combines TRBV18 with TRBJ1-2, with 8 bases lining up with TRBD1. Germline trimming cut 3 bases from V and 4 bases from J; bases unmatched to any gene: 4. This CDR3 is 14 amino acids long. Germline values: CDR1 KGHSH, CDR2 LQKENI. In DNA, the CDR3 is TGTGCCAGCTCACCTGACAGGGGTACCTATGGCTACACCTTC. This gives the protein CASSPDRGTYGYTF. Filled out from reference TRBV18 and TRBJ1-2, the complete variable domain reads NAGVMQNPRHLVRRRGQEARLRCSPMKGHSHVYWYRQLPEEGLKFMVYLQKENIIDESGMPKERFSAEFPKEGPSILRIQQVVRGDSAAYFCASSPDRGTYGYTFGSGTRLTVV.

This clone was recorded a few times. V gene TRBV24-1 combines with J gene TRBJ2-5; TRBD2 agrees at 7 bases. Germline CDR1 and CDR2: KGHDR and SFDVKD. The CDR3 has 13 amino acids. The V and J ends lost 4 bases and 4 bases, in that order; junction bases with no gene match: 2. CDR3 sequence reads: CATSEAGRETQYF. The CDR3 coding sequence is TGTGCCACCAGTGAAGCGGGAAGAGAGACCCAGTACTTC.

A remark on this clone: Additional DNA sequences in this sample encode the identical CDR3. The V and J genes are TRBV18 and TRBJ2-1; TRBD2 agrees at 7 bases. This CDR3 has 14 amino acids. The V and J ends lost 2 bases and 5 bases, in that order; junction bases with no gene match: 3. CDR1 is KGHSH, CDR2 LQKENI, per germline. The CDR3 DNA is TGTGCCAGCTCACCAGCTAGCGGACACAATGAGCAGTTCTTC. Its protein is CASSPASGHNEQFF.

This chain joins TRBV6-5 and TRBJ1-2; 8 positions agree with TRBD1. This CDR3 region has 14 residues. Germline V gene sequence: CDR1 MNHEY, CDR2 SVGAGI. Losses at the gene ends were 7 bases for V and 4 bases for J; bases not matched to a gene: 8. The CDR3 DNA reads TGTGCCAGCAAACGGACAGGGCTGGCCTATGGCTACACCTTC. Its translation is CASKRTGLAYGYTF.

The V gene is TRBV2, the J gene TRBJ1-6, with D tentatively TRBD1 (6 bases). V dropped 6 bases and J dropped 6 bases, with 18 bases sitting between them. There are 16 residues in the CDR3. Germline assignment: CDR1 SNHLY and CDR2 FYNNEI. The CDR3 spells CASSELGRGGNSPLHF. The CDR3 DNA reads TGTGCCAGCAGCGAGCTGGGCAGGGGTGGTAATTCACCCCTCCACTTT.

This clone was counted once. This chain links TRBV28 with TRBJ2-5; no firm D call. This CDR3 comprises 14 residues. CDR1 and CDR2 from the germline V gene are MDHEN and SYDVKM. Between the trimmed V and J ends, which lost 3 bases and 6 bases, there was a span of 14 bases. CDR3 bases: TGTGCCAGCAGTTTTGGAACAGCCCTTAAGACCCAGTACTTC. Its protein product is CASSFGTALKTQYF.

The CDR3 sequence: CASSPAGVQETQYF. For the CDR3, the DNA is TGCGCCAGCTCCCCAGCGGGGGTCCAAGAGACCCAGTACTTC. J is TRBJ2-5 and V is TRBV10-2, with 8 bases matching TRBD2. The CDR3 runs to 14 residues. The germline V gene encodes CDR1 WSHSY and CDR2 SAAADI. Trimming at V came to 8 bases and at J to 1 base, leaving 6 bases not matched to a gene.

A few counts support this clone. The chain uses TRBV4-2 and TRBJ1-2; 7 positions match TRBD1. CDR1 and CDR2 from the germline V gene are LGHNA and YNFKEQ. V shed 3 bases and J 7 bases; nucleotides not matched to a gene: 8. This CDR3 is 14 amino acids long. For the CDR3, the DNA is TGTGCCAGCAGCCAGGACAGGTCCCGAGGTGGCTACACCTTC. Its protein product is CASSQDRSRGGYTF.

The chain links TRBV7-3 to TRBJ2-3, with 8 bases fitting TRBD2. This CDR3 contains 15 residues. V was clipped by 2 bases and J by 3 bases; unmatched bases: 4. Germline assignment: CDR1 SGHTA and CDR2 FQGTGA. For the CDR3, the DNA is TGTGCCAGCAGCTTACTCGGGGGGGAAACAGATACGCAGTATTTT. Its translation is CASSLLGGETDTQYF. Combining the CDR3 with reference TRBV7-3 and TRBJ2-3 gives the whole variable domain GAGVSQTPSNKVTEKGKYVELRCDPISGHTALYWYRQSLGQGPEFLIYFQGTGAADDSGLPNDRFFAVRPEGSVSTLKIQRTERGDSAVYLCASSLLGGETDTQYFGPGTRLTVL.

This sequence joins TRBV28 and TRBJ2-3; D is possibly TRBD1 (5 bases). Germline loops: CDR1 MDHEN, CDR2 SYDVKM. V was shortened by 2 bases and J by 0 bases, with 12 bases between the two germline ends. This CDR3 has 16 amino acids. The CDR3 nucleotides are TGTGCCAGCAGTTTACCAGGACATACGAGCACAGATACGCAGTATTTT. Translated: CASSLPGHTSTDTQYF.

The V gene is TRBV4-1, the J gene TRBJ1-5; D is perhaps TRBD1 (5 bases). Germline loops: CDR1 MGHRA, CDR2 YSYEKL. V lost 0 bases to trimming and J lost 4 bases, with 22 bases between them. The CDR3 runs to 19 residues. The CDR3 DNA sequence: TGCGCCAGCAGCCAAGATTTTTCGAAGTGGCTGGGGCTGAATCAGCCCCAGCATTTT. This sequence encodes CASSQDFSKWLGLNQPQHF.

V gene TRBV18 combines with J gene TRBJ2-7; 11 bases are shared with TRBD2. Unmatched junction bases numbered 10, after V lost 6 bases and J lost 6 bases. In germline, CDR1 is KGHSH, CDR2 LQKENI. The CDR3 consists of 15 residues. The DNA for the CDR3 is TGTGCCAGCTCCCCCACTAGCGGGAGTTTCCTCGAGCAGTACTTC. Its translation is CASSPTSGSFLEQYF.